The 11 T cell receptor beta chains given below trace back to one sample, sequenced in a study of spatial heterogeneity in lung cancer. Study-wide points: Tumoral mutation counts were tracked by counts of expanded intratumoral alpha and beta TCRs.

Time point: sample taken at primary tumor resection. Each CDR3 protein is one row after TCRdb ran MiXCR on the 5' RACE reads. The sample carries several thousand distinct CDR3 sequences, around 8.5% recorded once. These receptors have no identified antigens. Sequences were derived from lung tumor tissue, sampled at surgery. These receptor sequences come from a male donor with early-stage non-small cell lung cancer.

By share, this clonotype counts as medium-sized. CDR3 amino acids: CASSRTASDTEAFF. Written as DNA, the CDR3 is TGTGCCAGCAGCCGCACAGCGTCAGACACTGAAGCTTTCTTT. This chain joins TRBV3-1 and TRBJ1-1; no clear D gene. Germline V lookup: CDR1 LGHDT, CDR2 YNNKEL (reference sequence). Trimming left V 4 bases short and J 3 bases short, with 12 bases between. CDR3 size: 14 residues.

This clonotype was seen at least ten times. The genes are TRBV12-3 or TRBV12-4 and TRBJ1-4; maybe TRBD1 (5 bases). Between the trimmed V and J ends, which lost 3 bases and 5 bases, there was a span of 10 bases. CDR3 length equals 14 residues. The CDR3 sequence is CASSLGGRNEKLFF. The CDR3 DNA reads TGTGCCAGCAGTTTGGGGGGGAGAAATGAAAAACTGTTTTTT.

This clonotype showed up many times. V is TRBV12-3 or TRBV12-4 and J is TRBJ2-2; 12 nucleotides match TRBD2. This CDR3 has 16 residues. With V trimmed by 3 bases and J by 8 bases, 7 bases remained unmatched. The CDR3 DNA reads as TGTGCCAGCAGTTTTCGTCAACTAGCGGGAGGAGGGGAGCTGTTTTTT. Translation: CASSFRQLAGGGELFF.

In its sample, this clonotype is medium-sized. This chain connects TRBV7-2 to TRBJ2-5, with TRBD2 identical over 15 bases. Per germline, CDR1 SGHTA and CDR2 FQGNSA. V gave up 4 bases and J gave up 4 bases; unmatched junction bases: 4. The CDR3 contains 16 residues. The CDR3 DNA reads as TGTGCCAGCAGCTCGGGACTAGCGGGAGGAGGAGAGACCCAGTACTTC. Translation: CASSSGLAGGGETQYF.

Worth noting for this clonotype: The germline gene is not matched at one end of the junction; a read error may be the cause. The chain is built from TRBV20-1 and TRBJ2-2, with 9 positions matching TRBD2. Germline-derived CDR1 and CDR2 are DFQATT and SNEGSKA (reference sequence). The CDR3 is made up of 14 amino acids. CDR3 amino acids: CGASIAGDTGELFF. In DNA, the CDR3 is TGCGGTGCTTCTATAGCGGGAGACACCGGGGAGCTGTTTTTT.

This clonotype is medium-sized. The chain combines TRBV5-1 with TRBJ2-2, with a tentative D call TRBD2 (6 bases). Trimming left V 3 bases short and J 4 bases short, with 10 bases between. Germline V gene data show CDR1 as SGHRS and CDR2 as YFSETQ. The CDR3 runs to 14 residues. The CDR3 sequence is CASSSGTSTGELFF. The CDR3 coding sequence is TGCGCCAGCAGCTCCGGGACTTCCACCGGGGAGCTGTTTTTT.

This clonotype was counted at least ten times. The CDR3, as DNA: TGCAGTGCTAGACCCGGGACTAGCTTCTACGAGCAGTACTTC. It translates to CSARPGTSFYEQYF. The V gene is TRBV20-1, the J gene TRBJ2-7; 9 nucleotides agree with TRBD2. This CDR3 spans 14 amino acids. Looked up from germline, CDR1 is DFQATT and CDR2 is SNEGSKA (reference sequence). V trimming: 2 bases; J trimming: 3 bases; junction bases outside the gene matches: 5.

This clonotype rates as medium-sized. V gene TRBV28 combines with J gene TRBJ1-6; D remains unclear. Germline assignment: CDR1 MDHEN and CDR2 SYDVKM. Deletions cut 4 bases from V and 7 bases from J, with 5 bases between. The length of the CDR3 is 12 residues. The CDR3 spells CASSSRNSPLHF. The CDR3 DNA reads TGTGCCAGCAGTTCAAGGAATTCACCCCTCCACTTT.

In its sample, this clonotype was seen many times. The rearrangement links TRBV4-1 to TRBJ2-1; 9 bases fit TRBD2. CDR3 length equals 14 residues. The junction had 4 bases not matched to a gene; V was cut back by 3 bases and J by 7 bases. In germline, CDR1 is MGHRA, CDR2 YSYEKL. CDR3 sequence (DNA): TGCGCCAGCAGCCAGACTAGCGGTCGAAATGAGCAGTTCTTC. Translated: CASSQTSGRNEQFF.

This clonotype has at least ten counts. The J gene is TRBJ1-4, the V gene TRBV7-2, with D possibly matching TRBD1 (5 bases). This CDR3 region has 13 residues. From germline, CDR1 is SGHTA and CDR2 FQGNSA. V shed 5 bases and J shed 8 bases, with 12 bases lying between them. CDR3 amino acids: CASSQTRGEKLFF. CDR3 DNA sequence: TGTGCCAGCAGCCAAACTCGGGGGGAAAAACTGTTTTTT.

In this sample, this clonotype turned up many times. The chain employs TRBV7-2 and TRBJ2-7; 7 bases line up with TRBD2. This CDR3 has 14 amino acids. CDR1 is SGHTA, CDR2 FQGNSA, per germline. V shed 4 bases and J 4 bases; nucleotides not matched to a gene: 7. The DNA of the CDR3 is TGTGCCAGCAGCTGGAGGGAGGGCGAGTACGAGCAGTACTTC. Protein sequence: CASSWREGEYEQYF.